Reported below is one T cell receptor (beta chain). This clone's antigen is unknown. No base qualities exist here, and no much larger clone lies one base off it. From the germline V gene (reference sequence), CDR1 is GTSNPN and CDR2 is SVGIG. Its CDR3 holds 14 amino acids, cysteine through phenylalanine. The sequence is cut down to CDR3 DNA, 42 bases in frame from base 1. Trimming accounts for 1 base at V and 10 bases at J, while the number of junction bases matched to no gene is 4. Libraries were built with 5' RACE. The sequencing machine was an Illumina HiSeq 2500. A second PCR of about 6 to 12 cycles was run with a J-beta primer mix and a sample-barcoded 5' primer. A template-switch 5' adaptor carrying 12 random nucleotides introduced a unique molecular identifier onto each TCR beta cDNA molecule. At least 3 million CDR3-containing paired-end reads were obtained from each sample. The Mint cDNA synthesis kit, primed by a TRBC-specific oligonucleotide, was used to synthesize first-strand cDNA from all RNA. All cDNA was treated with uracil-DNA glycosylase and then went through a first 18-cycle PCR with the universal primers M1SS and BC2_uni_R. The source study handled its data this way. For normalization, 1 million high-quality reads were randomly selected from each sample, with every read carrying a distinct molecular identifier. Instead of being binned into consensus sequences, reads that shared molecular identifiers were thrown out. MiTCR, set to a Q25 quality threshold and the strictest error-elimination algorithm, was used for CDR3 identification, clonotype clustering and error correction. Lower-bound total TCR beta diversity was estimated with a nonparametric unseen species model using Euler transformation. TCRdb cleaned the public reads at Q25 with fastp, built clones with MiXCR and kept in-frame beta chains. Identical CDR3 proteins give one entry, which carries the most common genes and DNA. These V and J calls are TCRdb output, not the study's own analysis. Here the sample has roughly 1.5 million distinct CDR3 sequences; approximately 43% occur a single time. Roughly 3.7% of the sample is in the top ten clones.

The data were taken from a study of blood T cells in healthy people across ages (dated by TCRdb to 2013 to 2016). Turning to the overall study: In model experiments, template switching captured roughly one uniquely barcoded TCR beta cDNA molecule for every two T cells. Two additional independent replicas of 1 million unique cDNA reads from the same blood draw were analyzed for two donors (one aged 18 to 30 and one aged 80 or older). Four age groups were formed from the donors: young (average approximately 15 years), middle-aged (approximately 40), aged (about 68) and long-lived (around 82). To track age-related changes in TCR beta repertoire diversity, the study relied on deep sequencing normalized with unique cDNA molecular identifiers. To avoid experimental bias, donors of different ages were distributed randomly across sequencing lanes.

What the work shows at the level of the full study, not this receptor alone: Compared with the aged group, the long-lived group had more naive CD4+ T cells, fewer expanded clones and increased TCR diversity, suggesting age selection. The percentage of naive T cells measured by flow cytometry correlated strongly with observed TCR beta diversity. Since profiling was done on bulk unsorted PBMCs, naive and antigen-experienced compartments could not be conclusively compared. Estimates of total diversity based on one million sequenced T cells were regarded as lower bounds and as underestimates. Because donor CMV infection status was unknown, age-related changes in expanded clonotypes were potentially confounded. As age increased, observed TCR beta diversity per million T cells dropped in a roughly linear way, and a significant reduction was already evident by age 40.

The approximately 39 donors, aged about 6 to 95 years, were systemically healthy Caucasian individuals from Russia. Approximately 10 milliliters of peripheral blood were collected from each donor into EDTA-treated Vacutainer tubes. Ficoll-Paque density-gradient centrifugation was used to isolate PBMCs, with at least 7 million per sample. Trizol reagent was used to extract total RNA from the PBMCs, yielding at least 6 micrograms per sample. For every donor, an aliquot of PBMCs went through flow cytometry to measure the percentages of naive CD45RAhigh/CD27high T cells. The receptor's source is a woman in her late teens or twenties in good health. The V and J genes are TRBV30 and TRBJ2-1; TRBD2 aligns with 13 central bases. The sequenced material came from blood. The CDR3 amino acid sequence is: CAWSGTSGSKEQFF. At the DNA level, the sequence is TGTGCCTGGAGTGGGACTAGCGGGAGCAAGGAGCAGTTCTTC.